These 32 T cell receptor beta chains came from one sample sequenced in a study of identical twins. Via MiXCR, TCRdb re-called the 5' RACE reads, giving one row per CDR3 protein. The sample lists some 730,000 distinct CDR3 sequences, 15% to 20% occurring once. These data are also associated with another study on T cells expressing NK-cell markers.

Sequenced sample: PBMCs. The receptors here all came from a young woman in good health.

This clonotype turned up a few times. V and J are TRBV5-5 and TRBJ2-1, with no clear D. Germline CDR1 reads SGHKS; CDR2 reads YYEKEE (reference sequence). This CDR3 is built from 15 residues. The V end lost 4 bases, the J end lost 0 bases, and 11 bases lay between the germline ends. The CDR3 here is CASSPDSVSYNEQFF. CDR3 DNA: TGTGCCAGCAGCCCCGACTCGGTCTCCTACAATGAGCAGTTCTTC.

In this sample, this clonotype turned up a few times. The chain carries TRBV15 and TRBJ2-3; D perhaps matches TRBD1 (6 bases). The germline gives CDR1 LNHNV, CDR2 YYDKDF (reference sequence). The V end lost 2 bases, the J end lost 11 bases, and 11 bases lay between the germline ends. This CDR3 spans 12 amino acids. The CDR3 here is CATSRKEGVQYF. As DNA, the CDR3 is TGTGCCACCAGCAGAAAAGAGGGGGTGCAGTATTTT.

This clonotype showed up just a few times. The V call is TRBV29-1, the J call TRBJ1-1; D may be TRBD1 (6 bases). Germline CDR1 and CDR2: SQVTM and ANQGSEA. The germline V and J ends were trimmed by 6 bases and 5 bases, with 13 bases remaining between them. The CDR3 is 12 residues long. The CDR3 spells CSVADRRTEAFF. CDR3 sequence (DNA): TGCAGCGTCGCGGACAGAAGAACTGAAGCTTTCTTT.

The genes are TRBV20-1 and TRBJ2-1, with D unresolved. From germline, CDR1 is DFQATT and CDR2 SNEGSKA (reference sequence). The CDR3 consists of 13 residues. Between the trimmed V and J ends, which lost 0 bases and 9 bases, there was a span of 12 bases. DNA of the CDR3: TGCAGTGCTAGAGACAACCTTAGGAGTGAGCAGTTCTTC. It codes for CSARDNLRSEQFF.

The chain links TRBV12-3 or TRBV12-4 to TRBJ2-7, with no clear D. V was pared by 1 base and J by 3 bases, with 10 bases between. The CDR3 has 14 amino acids. DNA of the CDR3: TGTGCCAGCAGTTTAGGGGTAGAGCTCTACGAGCAGTACTTC. This codes for CASSLGVELYEQYF.

This clonotype was counted between two and nine times. V usage is TRBV19 and J usage is TRBJ2-1, with D maybe TRBD2 (6 bases). The ends were cut back, 4 bases at V and 2 bases at J, with 12 bases in the middle. The germline V gene has CDR1 LNHDA and CDR2 SQIVND (reference sequence). The CDR3 runs 15 residues. The CDR3 bases are TGTGCCAGTAGTAAGATAGCGGTTGCCTACAATGAGCAGTTCTTC. Translating it yields CASSKIAVAYNEQFF.

There are a few counts of this clonotype. This sequence joins TRBV5-6 and TRBJ2-5; D is possibly TRBD2 (7 bases). The CDR3 loop spans 16 amino acids. V lost 0 bases and J lost 5, with 17 bases in between. Per the germline V gene, CDR1 is SGHDT and CDR2 is YYEEEE. The CDR3 nucleotides read TGTGCCAGCAGCTTGGGGGGGCTAGCAGCGGGGGAGACCCAGTACTTC. Its translation is CASSLGGLAAGETQYF.

On this clonotype itself: This may come from a read error, since a much larger clone is one base off. The genes are TRBV7-8 and TRBJ2-3; D may be TRBD2 (6 bases). From germline, CDR1 is SGHVS and CDR2 FQNEAQ. This CDR3 spans 14 amino acids. CDR3 region: CASSRGMMTDTHYF. The CDR3 DNA is TGTGCCAGCAGCCGGGGGATGATGACAGATACGCACTATTTT.

This clonotype turned up a few times. The chain has TRBV9 and TRBJ2-1, with TRBD1 matching 9 bases. The CDR3 is 20 amino acids. CDR1 and CDR2 from the germline V gene are SGDLS and YYNGEE. With 2 bases clipped from V and 7 bases from J, the junction kept 22 bases outside the gene matches. This chain's CDR3 is CASSVPRGTGFNLSTNEQFF. The CDR3, as DNA: TGTGCCAGCAGCGTCCCACGGGGGACAGGGTTCAACTTAAGTACAAATGAGCAGTTCTTC.

The chain joins TRBV5-1 to TRBJ1-1, with D unclear. V gave up 5 bases and J gave up 1 base, with 18 bases separating them. In germline, CDR1 is SGHRS, CDR2 YFSETQ. The CDR3 runs 16 residues. CDR3 nucleotides: TGCGCCAGCAGAGGGTTCAAGATGAAGGAGAACACTGAAGCTTTCTTT. Translating it yields CASRGFKMKENTEAFF.

The sample holds a few counts of this clonotype. This sequence joins TRBV7-8 and TRBJ2-1; 9 bases agree with TRBD2. The ends lost 1 base at V and 8 bases at J; junction bases unmatched: 9. This CDR3 has 16 residues. Germline CDR1 and CDR2: SGHVS and FQNEAQ. Here the CDR3 DNA reads TGTGCCAGCAGCTTAGGAGGAGTAGCGGGAGTACATGAGCAGTTCTTC. Protein: CASSLGGVAGVHEQFF.

This clonotype was seen a few times. The chain uses TRBV12-3 or TRBV12-4 and TRBJ2-1; 12 positions agree with TRBD2. V shed 8 bases and J 9 bases; nucleotides not matched to a gene: 8. The CDR3 consists of 14 residues. The CDR3 reads CASGTSGGRSEQFF. CDR3 DNA: TGTGCCAGCGGCACTAGCGGGGGGAGGAGTGAGCAGTTCTTC.

The chain couples TRBV20-1 to TRBJ1-1; tentatively, D is TRBD1 (6 bases). V was pared by 6 bases and J by 4 bases, with 21 bases between. The CDR3 consists of 15 residues. The germline CDR1 and CDR2 sequences are DFQATT and SNEGSKA (reference sequence). The CDR3 DNA is TGCAGTGCCCCCGTAGTCCACAGGGTTGGCACTGAAGCTTTCTTT. It yields the protein CSAPVVHRVGTEAFF.

This clonotype has only a few counts. The chain joins TRBV20-1 to TRBJ2-4; TRBD2 matches 13 bases. The CDR3 contains 18 residues. Germline values: CDR1 DFQATT, CDR2 SNEGSKA (reference sequence). Germline trimming cut 6 bases from V and 0 bases from J; bases unmatched to any gene: 11. In DNA, the CDR3 is TGCAGTGCAGGGGTCGGACTAGCGGGAGTGCGAGCCAAAAACATTCAGTACTTC. It codes for CSAGVGLAGVRAKNIQYF.

The chain has TRBV20-1 and TRBJ2-2, with 7 bases that match TRBD2. With 5 bases clipped from V and 3 bases from J, the junction kept 6 bases outside the gene matches. The CDR3 extends over 14 amino acids. Germline values: CDR1 DFQATT, CDR2 SNEGSKA (reference sequence). The CDR3 protein is CSARGRAHTGELFF. The CDR3 coding sequence is TGCAGTGCTCGCGGGAGAGCTCACACCGGGGAGCTGTTTTTT.

J is TRBJ1-1 and V is TRBV13; D gene unclear. This CDR3 spans 12 amino acids. The germline gives CDR1 PRHDT, CDR2 FYEKMQ (reference sequence). With 11 bases removed from V and 1 base from J, the gap between germline ends came to 11 bases. CDR3 sequence reads: CALRGENTEAFF. The DNA for the CDR3 is TGTGCCCTACGTGGGGAGAACACTGAAGCTTTCTTT.

This clonotype was seen a few times. This sequence joins TRBV9 and TRBJ2-1; TRBD2 agrees at 10 bases. V was pared by 4 bases and J by 8 bases, with 9 bases of the junction left unmatched. CDR1 and CDR2 (germline): SGDLS, YYNGEE. This CDR3 is built from 15 residues. The CDR3, as DNA: TGTGCCAGCAGCCCCCTAGCGGGGGTAGTGGATGAGCAGTTCTTC. This gives the protein CASSPLAGVVDEQFF.

This chain connects TRBV10-3 to TRBJ2-5; D unresolved. The CDR3 spans 14 residues. V was pared by 3 bases and J by 2 bases, with 10 bases between. Per germline, CDR1 ENHRY and CDR2 SYGVKD. CDR3 DNA: TGTGCCATCAGTGACACCACTAAACAAGAGACCCAGTACTTC. It specifies CAISDTTKQETQYF.

This clonotype was found a few times. The chain is built from TRBV20-1 and TRBJ2-7; D is possibly TRBD1 (6 bases). With 2 bases removed from V and 0 bases from J, the gap between germline ends came to 14 bases. In germline, CDR1 is DFQATT, CDR2 SNEGSKA (reference sequence). The CDR3 is 15 residues long. For the CDR3, the DNA is TGCAGTGCTAGACTCTTGGAAGGGGGCTCCTACGAGCAGTACTTC. It yields the protein CSARLLEGGSYEQYF.

The V and J genes are TRBV29-1 and TRBJ2-5, with 13 bases lining up with TRBD2. The germline V gene encodes CDR1 SQVTM and CDR2 ANQGSEA. The V segment lost 4 bases and the J segment 5 bases; nucleotides outside the gene matches: 7. The CDR3 totals 15 residues. CDR3 amino acids: CSVATSGRIGETQYF. In nucleotides, the CDR3 is TGCAGCGTTGCGACTAGCGGGAGGATCGGCGAGACCCAGTACTTC.

The CDR3 loop is CASSQPRDSSYNEQFF. The CDR3 bases are TGCGCCAGCAGCCAACCCCGGGACAGCTCCTACAATGAGCAGTTCTTC. This chain joins TRBV4-1 and TRBJ2-1, with 7 nucleotides matching TRBD1. CDR3 length: 16 residues. Germline CDR1 MGHRA, CDR2 YSYEKL. Trimming at V came to 2 bases and at J to 0 bases, leaving 4 bases not matched to a gene.

The sample holds a few counts of this clonotype. The chain has TRBV5-1 and TRBJ2-5; 10 bases are a match to TRBD1. Germline V CDR1 and CDR2: SGHRS, YFSETQ. V trimming: 4 bases; J trimming: 3 bases; junction bases outside the gene matches: 6. This CDR3 is 15 amino acids long. The CDR3 DNA reads TGCGCCAGCAGCCTTTACGGACAGGGGGAAGAGACCCAGTACTTC. Protein: CASSLYGQGEETQYF.

V is TRBV24-1 and J is TRBJ2-1; unclear D gene. The CDR3 spans 10 residues. Per germline, CDR1 KGHDR and CDR2 SFDVKD. Trimming took off 12 bases at V and 14 bases at J, with 16 bases between the two ends. The CDR3 DNA follows: TGTGCCCCCGCCATTCGGGCTAAGTTCTTC. Translated, it gives CAPAIRAKFF.

The chain has TRBV2 and TRBJ1-2, with a tentative D call TRBD1 (5 bases). Trimming pared 2 bases from V and 3 bases from J, leaving 10 bases between. This CDR3 contains 14 residues. Germline V gene sequence: CDR1 SNHLY, CDR2 FYNNEI. CDR3 DNA sequence: TGTGCCAGCAGTGAAATCCAGGGACACTATGGCTACACCTTC. Amino acids: CASSEIQGHYGYTF.

J is TRBJ2-1 and V is TRBV12-3 or TRBV12-4; D uncertain. V lost 1 base, J lost 6 bases, and 10 bases lay in between. The CDR3 consists of 14 residues. This chain's CDR3 is CASSLVRRSNEQFF. CDR3 bases: TGTGCCAGCAGTTTAGTTCGGCGGAGCAATGAGCAGTTCTTC.

This chain joins TRBV29-1 and TRBJ2-5; D is undetermined. This CDR3 region has 12 residues. Between the trimmed V and J ends, which lost 3 bases and 1 base, there was a span of 6 bases. Germline CDR1 SQVTM, CDR2 ANQGSEA. The DNA of the CDR3 is TGCAGCGTTGATGTACGCCAAGAGACCCAGTACTTC. Protein product: CSVDVRQETQYF.

As DNA, the CDR3 is TGTGCCTGGAGTGTGAGTCTAGCAGACGATGAGCAGTTCTTC. This codes for CAWSVSLADDEQFF. This chain joins TRBV30 and TRBJ2-1; possible D gene TRBD2, 5 bases. Trimming pared 0 bases from V and 8 bases from J, leaving 14 bases between. The CDR3 runs 14 residues. Germline V lookup: CDR1 GTSNPN, CDR2 SVGIG (reference sequence).

This clonotype has only a few counts. One end of the junction varies from germline; a read error may be responsible. V gene TRBV9 combines with J gene TRBJ1-2, with D possibly being TRBD1 (5 bases). Germline V lookup: CDR1 SGDLS, CDR2 YYNGEE. The CDR3 has 13 residues. DNA of the CDR3: TGTGCCAGCAGCGTAGAACAGGACTATGGCCACACCTTC. It codes for CASSVEQDYGHTF.

This clonotype was recorded at least ten times. The DNA for the CDR3 is TGTGCCAGCAGCTTCGATGAAGCTGGCGGCACTGAAGCTTTCTTT. Translation: CASSFDEAGGTEAFF. This chain joins TRBV13 and TRBJ1-1; no definite D call. Germline CDR1 PRHDT, CDR2 FYEKMQ (reference sequence). V was trimmed by 3 bases and J by 4 bases, leaving 15 bases between them. This CDR3 region has 15 residues.

This rearrangement joins TRBV20-1 to TRBJ2-1; no definite D call. The CDR3 is made up of 12 amino acids. V lost 6 bases, J lost 3 bases, and 9 bases lay in between. Per the germline V gene, CDR1 is DFQATT and CDR2 is SNEGSKA (reference sequence). Here the CDR3 DNA reads TGCAGTGCCTCTAACGGCTACAATGAGCAGTTCTTC. This encodes CSASNGYNEQFF.

The chain joins TRBV29-1 to TRBJ2-1; D is possibly TRBD1 (5 bases). Germline V gene data show CDR1 as SQVTM and CDR2 as ANQGSEA. The CDR3 runs 13 residues. V lost 3 bases and J 6 bases, leaving 12 bases between the germline ends. The CDR3 DNA follows: TGCAGCGTTGACAGGGTGGGTGGCAATGAGCAGTTCTTC. Translation gives CSVDRVGGNEQFF.

CDR3 DNA sequence: TGCAGTGCTACCCCAACGACAGACCGCTATGGCTACACCTTC. This encodes CSATPTTDRYGYTF. The J gene is TRBJ1-2, the V gene TRBV20-1, with TRBD1 as a possible D gene (5 bases). The CDR3 loop spans 14 amino acids. V gave up 4 bases and J gave up 4 bases, with 16 bases separating them. The germline gives CDR1 DFQATT, CDR2 SNEGSKA (reference sequence).